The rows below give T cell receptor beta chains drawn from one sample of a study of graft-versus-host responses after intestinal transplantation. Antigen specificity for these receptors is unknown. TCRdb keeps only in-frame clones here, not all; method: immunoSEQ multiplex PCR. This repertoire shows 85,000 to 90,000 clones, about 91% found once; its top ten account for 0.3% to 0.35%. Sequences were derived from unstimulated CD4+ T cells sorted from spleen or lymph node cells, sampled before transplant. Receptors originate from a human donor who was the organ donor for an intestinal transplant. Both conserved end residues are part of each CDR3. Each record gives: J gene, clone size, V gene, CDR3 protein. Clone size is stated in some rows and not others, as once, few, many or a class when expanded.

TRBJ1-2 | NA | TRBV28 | CASSLGTGSYSGYTF
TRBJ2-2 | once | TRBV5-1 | CASRGREGGELFF
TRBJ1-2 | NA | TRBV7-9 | CASSWTGGYGYTF
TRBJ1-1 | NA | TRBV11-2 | CASSLNRAPEAFF
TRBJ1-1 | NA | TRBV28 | CASSSGQPNTEAFF
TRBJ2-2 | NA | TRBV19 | CASSTGGDTGELFF
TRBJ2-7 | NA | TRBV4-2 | CASSQEGLAGVSYEQYF
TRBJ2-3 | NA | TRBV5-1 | CASSTELAGGTDTQYF
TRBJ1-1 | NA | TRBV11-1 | CASSLLTGGKAFF
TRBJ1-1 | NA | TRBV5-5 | CASSSDRVANTEAFF
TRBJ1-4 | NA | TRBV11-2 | CASSPGQHYNEKLFF
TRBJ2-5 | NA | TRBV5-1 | CASSLTSSFRETQYF
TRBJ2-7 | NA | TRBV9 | CASSESGTGSYEQYF
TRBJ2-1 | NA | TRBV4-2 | CASSQDGRAFGNEQFF
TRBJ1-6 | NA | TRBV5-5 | CASSGPGSSVFYNSPLHF
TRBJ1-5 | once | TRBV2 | CASRDRRGGNQPQHF
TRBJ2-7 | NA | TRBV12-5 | CASGRTLAGAYYEQYF
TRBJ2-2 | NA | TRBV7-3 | CASSLNPRGGELFF
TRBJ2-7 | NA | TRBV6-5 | CASSYSEQGYSPEQYF
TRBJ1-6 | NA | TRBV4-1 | CASSQEGGGYNSPLHF
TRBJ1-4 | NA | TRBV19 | CASSYLGGQNEKLFF
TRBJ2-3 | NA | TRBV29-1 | CSVAYRGPSTDTQYF